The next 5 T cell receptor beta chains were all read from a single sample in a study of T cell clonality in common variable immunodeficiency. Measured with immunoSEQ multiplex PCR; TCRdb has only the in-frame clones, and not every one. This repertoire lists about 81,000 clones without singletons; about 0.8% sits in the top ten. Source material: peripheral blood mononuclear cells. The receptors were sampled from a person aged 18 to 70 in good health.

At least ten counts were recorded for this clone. This CDR3 is CSVGQISTDTQYF. Partial CDR3 DNA: TGCAGTGTAGGACAGATCAGCACAGATACG. The rearrangement uses TRBV20-1 and TRBJ2-3; D perhaps matches TRBD1 (6 bases). The read comes to an end 3 residues before the CDR3 does, leaving the germline J gene to fill in the end. CDR1 DFQATT and CDR2 SNEGSKA come from the germline V gene (reference sequence). CDR3 length: 13 residues. Trimming pared 7 bases from V and 0 bases from J, leaving 11 bases between.

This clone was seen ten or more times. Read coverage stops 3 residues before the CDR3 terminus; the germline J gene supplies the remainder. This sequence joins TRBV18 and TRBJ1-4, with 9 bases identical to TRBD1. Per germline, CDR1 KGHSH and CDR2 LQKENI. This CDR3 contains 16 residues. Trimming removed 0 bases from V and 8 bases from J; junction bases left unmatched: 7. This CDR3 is CASSPPGVGQGEKLFF. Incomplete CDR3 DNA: TGTGCCAGCTCACCACCTGGGGTGGGACAGGGAGAAAAA. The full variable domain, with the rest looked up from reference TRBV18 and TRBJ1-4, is NAGVMQNPRHLVRRRGQEARLRCSPMKGHSHVYWYRQLPEEGLKFMVYLQKENIIDESGMPKERFSAEFPKEGPSILRIQQVVRGDSAAYFCASSPPGVGQGEKLFFGSGTQLSVL.

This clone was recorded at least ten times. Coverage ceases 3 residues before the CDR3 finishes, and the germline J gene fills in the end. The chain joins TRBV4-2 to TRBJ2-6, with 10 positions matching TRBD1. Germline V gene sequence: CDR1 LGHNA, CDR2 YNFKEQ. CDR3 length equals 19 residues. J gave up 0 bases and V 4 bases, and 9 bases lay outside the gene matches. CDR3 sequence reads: CASSPNRDRGSSGANVLTF. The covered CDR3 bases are TGTGCCAGCAGCCCGAACCGGGACAGGGGAAGCTCTGGGGCCAACGTC.

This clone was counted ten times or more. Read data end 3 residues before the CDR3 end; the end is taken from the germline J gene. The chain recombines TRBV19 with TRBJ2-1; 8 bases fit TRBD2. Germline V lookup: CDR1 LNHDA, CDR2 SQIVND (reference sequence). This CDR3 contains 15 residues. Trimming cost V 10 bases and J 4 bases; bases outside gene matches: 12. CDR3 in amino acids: CATNRREADYNEQFF. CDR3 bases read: TGTGCCACCAATCGGCGGGAGGCCGATTACAATGAG.

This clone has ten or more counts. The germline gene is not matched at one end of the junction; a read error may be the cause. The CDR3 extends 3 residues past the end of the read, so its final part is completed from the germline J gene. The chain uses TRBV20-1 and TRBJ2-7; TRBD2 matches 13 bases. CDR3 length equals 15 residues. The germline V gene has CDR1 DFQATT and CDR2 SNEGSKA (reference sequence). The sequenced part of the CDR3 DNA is TGCAGTACTAGAGATCGACTAGCGGGAGGTTACGAG. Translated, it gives CSTRDRLAGGYE. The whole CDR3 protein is CSTRDRLAGGYEQYF.